This T cell receptor beta chain appears in the sequencing data of a study of T cell changes during pregnancy in multiple sclerosis. Profiled with immunoSEQ multiplex PCR; TCRdb holds only in-frame clones, not every one. The sample includes tens of thousands of clones, under 95% of them seen just once. The CDR3 extends over 18 amino acids. CDR1 MGHDK and CDR2 SYGVNS come from the germline V gene. V was pared by 1 base and J by 2 bases, with 11 bases of the junction left unmatched. The sample in question was peripheral blood, obtained in the second trimester of pregnancy. The clonotype was recovered from a female donor in good health, enrolled as a control in a pregnancy study. This chain connects TRBV25-1 to TRBJ2-1; 7 nucleotides match TRBD1. The CDR3 loop reads CASSEFDRVRDTYNEQFF. The CDR3 bases are TGTGCCAGCAGTGAATTCGACAGGGTCCGTGATACCTACAATGAGCAGTTCTTC.